This T cell receptor beta chain is from a study of OX40 agonist ivuxolimab in advanced cancers. Study in general: The dose-escalation cohort had hepatocellular carcinoma, melanoma, renal cell or head and neck cancer. A male proportion of around 86% was recorded, with mean age approximately 56 years and range roughly 23 to 79. Partial responses were achieved by three patients: one hepatocellular carcinoma, two cutaneous melanoma. Study findings and constraints: Low normalized T-cell clonal expansion was also seen in some nonresponders.

The germline V gene has CDR1 SGDLS and CDR2 YYNGEE. This CDR3 contains 16 residues. V shed 0 bases and J shed 2 bases, with 12 bases lying between them. In regard to this clone: Antigen: not known.

This table comes from immunoSEQ multiplex PCR, and its TCRdb copy is limited to in-frame clones, with some not included. Seen here are about 68,000 clones, approximately 87% observed once, and the top ten hold about 0.9%. The sequences come from CD4+ or CD8+ T cells sorted from blood, collected in a trial of the OX40 agonist ivuxolimab. The clonotype originates from an adult with an advanced solid tumor such as melanoma, head and neck, liver or kidney cancer. The chain carries TRBV9 and TRBJ1-3; D not resolved. In DNA form, the CDR3 reads TGTGCCAGCAGCGTAGGGTCGCAGGTCGCTGGAAACACCATATATTTT. This encodes CASSVGSQVAGNTIYF.